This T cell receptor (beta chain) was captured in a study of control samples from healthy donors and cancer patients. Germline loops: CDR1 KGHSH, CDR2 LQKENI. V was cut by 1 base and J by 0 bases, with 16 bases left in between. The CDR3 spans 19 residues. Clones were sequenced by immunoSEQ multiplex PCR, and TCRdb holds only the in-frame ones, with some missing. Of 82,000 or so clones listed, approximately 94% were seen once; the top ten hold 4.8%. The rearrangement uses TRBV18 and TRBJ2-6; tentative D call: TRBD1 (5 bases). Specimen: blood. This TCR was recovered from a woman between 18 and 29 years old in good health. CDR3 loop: CASSPLEQGISSGANVLTF. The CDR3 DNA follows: TGTGCCAGCTCACCACTAGAGCAGGGAATTAGCTCTGGGGCCAACGTCCTGACTTTC.